This T cell receptor (beta chain) appears in the sequencing data of a study of T-cell memory formation after mild COVID-19. The wider study: Largely, the TCR clusters proved donor specific.

CDR3 length: 14 residues. Trimming took 7 bases from V and 3 from J; bases not matched to a gene: 7. Germline V gene data show CDR1 as MNHEY and CDR2 as SVGEGT. MiXCR, run by TCRdb on the 5' RACE reads, gives a single entry per CDR3 protein. The data contain 470,000 or so distinct CDR3 sequences, approximately 18% of them singletons. This rearrangement joins TRBV6-2 or TRBV6-3 to TRBJ2-7, with 9 bases aligning to TRBD1. Material for sequencing was PBMCs or a T cell subset sorted from them (not recorded which). The source is an adult woman who had mild COVID-19 (a few samples of this study predate the infection). Cell type and time point are not known. CDR3 residues: CASTGTGPFYEQYF. In DNA, the CDR3 is TGTGCCAGCACCGGGACAGGGCCTTTCTACGAGCAGTACTTC.